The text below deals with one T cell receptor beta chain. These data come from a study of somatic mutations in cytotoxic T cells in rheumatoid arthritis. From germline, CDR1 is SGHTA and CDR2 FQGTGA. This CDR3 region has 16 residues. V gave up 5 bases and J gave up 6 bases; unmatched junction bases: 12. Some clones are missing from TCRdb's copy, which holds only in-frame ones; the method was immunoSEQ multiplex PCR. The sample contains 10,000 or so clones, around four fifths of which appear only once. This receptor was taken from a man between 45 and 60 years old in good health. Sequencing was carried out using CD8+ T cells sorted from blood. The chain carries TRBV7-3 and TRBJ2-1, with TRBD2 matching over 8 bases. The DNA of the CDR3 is TGTGCCAGCAGCCTACAGGGACTAGGTGGGATCAATGAGCAGTTCTTC. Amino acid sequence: CASSLQGLGGINEQFF.